Below are 21 T cell receptor beta chains sequenced from a single sample in a study of OX40 agonist ivuxolimab in advanced cancers. The library was obtained by the immunoSEQ multiplex PCR assay. TCRdb obtained this table from immuneACCESS and retained in-frame rearrangements with V and J assigned. These tables miss some clones; where compared with another copy, unresolved V genes account for less than half of the shortfall, and the remainder is unexplained. The sample yields approximately 45,000 clones; roughly 87% were counted once. The ten largest clones take up less than 20% of the sample. The starting material was CD4+ or CD8+ T cells sorted from blood, obtained in a trial of the OX40 agonist ivuxolimab. These receptors all stem from an adult with an advanced solid tumor such as melanoma, head and neck, liver or kidney cancer.

V gene TRBV11-2 combines with J gene TRBJ2-1; D not resolved. Germline values: CDR1 SGHAT, CDR2 FQNNGV. This CDR3 is 15 amino acids long. The V gene lost 5 bases and the J gene lost 2 bases, with 13 bases spanning the gap. The CDR3, as DNA: TGTGCCAGCAGCCCTTGGACGGAAACCTACAATGAGCAGTTCTTC. Translating it yields CASSPWTETYNEQFF.

The J gene is TRBJ2-3, the V gene TRBV7-2; D perhaps matches TRBD1 (6 bases). Between the trimmed V and J ends, which lost 6 bases and 3 bases, there was a span of 13 bases. This CDR3 is 14 amino acids long. In germline, CDR1 is SGHTA, CDR2 FQGNSA. In DNA form, the CDR3 reads TGTGCCAGCAGTCCGTTCCAGGGGACAGATACGCAGTATTTT. It yields the protein CASSPFQGTDTQYF.

This clone was recorded once. The genes are TRBV11-2 and TRBJ1-5; TRBD1 matches at 8 bases. The V gene end was trimmed by 6 bases and the J gene end by 7 bases; junction bases not matched to a gene: 8. This CDR3 region has 14 residues. Germline CDR1 SGHAT, CDR2 FQNNGV. DNA of the CDR3: TGTGCCAGCAGGGCCCAGGGGGCAAAGCAGCCCCAGCATTTT. As protein: CASRAQGAKQPQHF.

The chain employs TRBV4-2 and TRBJ1-5; 7 nucleotides align to TRBD1. The germline gives CDR1 LGHNA, CDR2 YNFKEQ. V lost 0 bases to trimming and J lost 5 bases; unmatched junction nucleotides: 7. The CDR3 spans 16 residues. CDR3 residues: CASSQETGILDQPQHF. DNA of the CDR3: TGTGCCAGCAGCCAAGAGACAGGGATTCTGGATCAGCCCCAGCATTTT.

This clone is a singleton in its sample. The chain uses TRBV29-1 and TRBJ2-7; D perhaps matches TRBD2 (6 bases). The CDR3 runs to 15 residues. The germline CDR1 and CDR2 sequences are SQVTM and ANQGSEA. Between the trimmed V and J ends, which lost 5 bases and 0 bases, there was a span of 17 bases. This chain's CDR3 is CSVTDLGLNSYEQYF. For the CDR3, the DNA is TGCAGCGTTACCGACCTGGGACTGAACTCCTACGAGCAGTACTTC.

This chain connects TRBV7-2 to TRBJ2-5; 9 bases agree with TRBD2. This CDR3 region has 16 residues. Trimming took 1 base from V and 1 from J; bases not matched to a gene: 4. Per germline, CDR1 SGHTA and CDR2 FQGNSA. This chain's CDR3 is CASSLEASGVQETQYF. The CDR3 nucleotides read TGTGCCAGCAGCTTAGAAGCTAGCGGGGTCCAAGAGACCCAGTACTTC.

The chain links TRBV11-2 to TRBJ2-2; D may be TRBD2 (6 bases). Trimming shortened V by 6 bases and J by 5 bases, and 16 bases separated the two germline ends. CDR1 is SGHAT, CDR2 FQNNGV, per germline. This CDR3 region has 15 residues. CDR3 sequence: CASSPRRAGTGELFF. DNA for the CDR3: TGTGCCAGCAGTCCCCGGAGGGCTGGAACCGGGGAGCTGTTTTTT.

This clone appeared once. The chain uses TRBV10-3 and TRBJ2-7, with D perhaps TRBD1 or TRBD2 (5 bases each). In germline, CDR1 is ENHRY, CDR2 SYGVKD. With 0 bases removed from V and 2 bases from J, the gap between germline ends came to 11 bases. The CDR3 totals 15 residues. DNA for the CDR3: TGTGCCATCAGTGAGTCCCCGGGGCCTACCTACGAGCAGTACGTC. Translation gives CAISESPGPTYEQYV.

The chain links TRBV5-5 to TRBJ1-1, with a possible D match to TRBD1 (6 bases). Per germline, CDR1 SGHKS and CDR2 YYEKEE (reference sequence). Trimming took off 0 bases at V and 0 bases at J, with 12 bases between the two ends. This CDR3 is built from 16 residues. The CDR3 is CASSLVGGTVNTEAFF. CDR3 bases: TGTGCCAGCAGCTTGGTTGGGGGCACAGTGAACACTGAAGCTTTCTTT.

This rearrangement joins TRBV6-5 to TRBJ2-7; D remains unclear. The CDR3 is 12 residues long. Germline CDR1 and CDR2: MNHEY and SVGAGI. Trimming pared 11 bases from V and 7 bases from J, leaving 18 bases between. The CDR3 coding sequence is TGTGCCGCGCAAGAAGGGTCCGGGGAGCAGTACTTC. Translating gives CAAQEGSGEQYF.

This clone was seen more than once but under ten times. The V and J genes are TRBV11-2 and TRBJ1-3, with TRBD1 as a possible D gene (6 bases). Per the germline V gene, CDR1 is SGHAT and CDR2 is FQNNGV. The CDR3 consists of 15 residues. Trimming stripped 3 bases from V and 5 bases from J, with 14 bases between. CDR3 coding DNA: TGTGCCAGCAGCTTTTCGGGGGGGGCTAGAAACACCATATATTTT. Translating it yields CASSFSGGARNTIYF.

This clone was observed once. The chain carries TRBV2 and TRBJ1-2; the match to TRBD1 covers 8 bases. Germline V gene sequence: CDR1 SNHLY, CDR2 FYNNEI. This CDR3 has 12 residues. Trimming at V came to 8 bases and at J to 8 bases, leaving 7 bases not matched to a gene. The CDR3 loop reads CASQDRVNGYTF. DNA for the CDR3: TGTGCCAGCCAGGACAGGGTTAACGGCTACACCTTC.

This chain links TRBV4-1 with TRBJ1-2; tentatively, D is TRBD1 (6 bases). This CDR3 region has 14 residues. CDR1 and CDR2 (germline): MGHRA, YSYEKL. V dropped 2 bases and J dropped 0 bases, with 7 bases sitting between them. The CDR3 nucleotides are TGCGCCAGCAGCCAAACAGGGCCTAACTATGGCTACACCTTC. This translates into CASSQTGPNYGYTF.

The CDR3 region is CASSLGTANSPLHF. CDR3 coding DNA: TGTGCCAGCAGTTTAGGGACAGCTAATTCACCCCTCCACTTT. V gene TRBV6-5 combines with J gene TRBJ1-6; 7 bases are a match to TRBD1. Per germline, CDR1 MNHEY and CDR2 SVGAGI. The CDR3 runs 14 residues. V trimming: 4 bases; J trimming: 6 bases; junction bases outside the gene matches: 3.

The chain couples TRBV2 to TRBJ1-5, with D possibly TRBD1 on 6 matching bases. The CDR3 contains 14 residues. Germline V lookup: CDR1 SNHLY, CDR2 FYNNEI. Trimming took 4 bases from V and 5 from J, leaving 12 bases between them. CDR3 nucleotide sequence: TGTGCCAGCAGTGGCAGAGGGGGACATCAGCCCCAGCATTTT. Its translation is CASSGRGGHQPQHF.

This chain connects TRBV18 to TRBJ2-6; 7 bases line up with TRBD1. CDR1 KGHSH and CDR2 LQKENI come from the germline V gene. The ends lost 0 bases at V and 2 bases at J; junction bases unmatched: 4. The CDR3 runs 17 residues. The CDR3 DNA reads as TGTGCCAGCTCACCACCCGGTCAGGGGGCTGGGGCCAACGTCCTGACTTTC. Protein product: CASSPPGQGAGANVLTF.

V and J are TRBV4-2 and TRBJ2-5; D possibly matches TRBD1 or TRBD2 (5 bases each). Trimming removed 0 bases at V and 5 bases at J, with 16 bases between. Germline-derived CDR1 and CDR2 are LGHNA and YNFKEQ. The CDR3 loop spans 16 amino acids. CDR3 DNA: TGTGCCAGCAGCCAAGATCTCCGGGGCCTTTGGGAGACCCAGTACTTC. Translated, it gives CASSQDLRGLWETQYF.

The chain uses TRBV6-6 and TRBJ1-2; TRBD1 aligns across 8 bases. This CDR3 region has 16 residues. CDR1 MNHNY and CDR2 SVGAGI come from the germline V gene (reference sequence). J lost 2 bases, V lost 0 bases, and 5 bases had no gene match. CDR3 sequence: CASSYSRTGTNYGYTF. CDR3 nucleotides: TGTGCCAGCAGTTACTCGAGGACAGGGACGAACTATGGCTACACCTTC.

The rearrangement joins TRBV6-5 to TRBJ1-1, with 7 bases lining up with TRBD1. Germline CDR1 MNHEY, CDR2 SVGAGI. With 0 bases clipped from V and 1 base from J, the junction kept 2 bases outside the gene matches. CDR3 length: 15 residues. The CDR3: CASSYSGTANTEAFF. The CDR3 DNA sequence: TGTGCCAGCAGTTACTCGGGGACAGCGAACACTGAAGCTTTCTTT.

The gene calls are TRBV5-5 and TRBJ1-4; 8 positions match TRBD1. Germline V gives CDR1 SGHKS, CDR2 YYEKEE (reference sequence). The CDR3 is made up of 16 amino acids. Trimming took 3 bases from V and 8 from J; bases not matched to a gene: 12. The chain's CDR3 is CASSSSTGEEWEKLFF. DNA for the CDR3: TGTGCCAGCAGCTCCTCGACAGGGGAGGAATGGGAAAAACTGTTTTTT.

The rearrangement uses TRBV5-1 and TRBJ2-1; perhaps TRBD1 as D (6 bases). Trimming removed 1 base at V and 5 bases at J, with 7 bases between. CDR1 SGHRS and CDR2 YFSETQ come from the germline V gene. The CDR3 extends over 13 amino acids. Here the CDR3 reads CASSLSGDNEQFF. The CDR3 DNA sequence: TGCGCCAGCAGCTTGTCAGGGGACAATGAGCAGTTCTTC.